The 2 T cell receptor beta chains below were found in one sample sequenced in a study of T cell changes during pregnancy in multiple sclerosis. Data came from immunoSEQ multiplex PCR; TCRdb stores just in-frame clones and leaves some out. The profile shows approximately 40,000 clones, 80% to 90% of them singletons. Sequencing was performed on CD4+ T cells from peripheral blood mononuclear cells, taken in the first trimester of pregnancy. The source of these receptors is a female donor with multiple sclerosis, enrolled in a pregnancy study.

V and J are TRBV11-2 and TRBJ1-1; tentatively, D is TRBD1 (5 bases). CDR3 length: 14 residues. Germline V gene lookup returns CDR1 SGHAT and CDR2 FQNNGV. V dropped 0 bases and J dropped 8 bases, with 13 bases sitting between them. The CDR3 sequence: CASSLDNRRGEAFF. As DNA, the CDR3 is TGTGCCAGCAGCTTAGATAACCGGCGGGGGGAAGCTTTCTTT. Complete variable domain (other parts from reference TRBV11-2 and TRBJ1-1): EAGVAQSPRYKIIEKRQSVAFWCNPISGHATLYWYQQILGQGPKLLIQFQNNGVVDDSQLPKDRFSAERLKGVDSTLKIQPAKLEDSAVYLCASSLDNRRGEAFFGQGTRLTVV.

The rearrangement uses TRBV7-9 and TRBJ2-6; no definite D call. Germline V CDR1 and CDR2: SEHNR, FQNEAQ (reference sequence). V was pared by 6 bases and J by 2 bases, with 14 bases between. The CDR3 is made up of 16 amino acids. The DNA of the CDR3 is TGTGCCAGCAGACCCCCTTTTAGAACTGGGGCCAACGTCCTGACTTTC. Translation: CASRPPFRTGANVLTF.